Sequencing of this T cell receptor (beta chain) was carried out in a study of control samples from healthy donors and cancer patients. Some clones are missing from TCRdb's copy, which holds only in-frame ones; the method was immunoSEQ multiplex PCR. The sample gives approximately 100,000 clones, 88% of which show up once; less than 15% is in the top ten. V lost 11 bases and J lost 1; bases outside the gene matches: 11. The germline V gene has CDR1 SGHAT and CDR2 FQNNGV. This CDR3 contains 16 residues. The rearrangement links TRBV11-2 to TRBJ2-6; 7 nucleotides line up with TRBD1. The clonotype originates from a man aged 25-45 years in good health. The sequenced sample was blood. CDR3 DNA sequence: TGTGCCGGCGCCGAAGGGGGCGTTTCTGGGGCCAACGTCCTGACTTTC. This translates into CAGAEGGVSGANVLTF.